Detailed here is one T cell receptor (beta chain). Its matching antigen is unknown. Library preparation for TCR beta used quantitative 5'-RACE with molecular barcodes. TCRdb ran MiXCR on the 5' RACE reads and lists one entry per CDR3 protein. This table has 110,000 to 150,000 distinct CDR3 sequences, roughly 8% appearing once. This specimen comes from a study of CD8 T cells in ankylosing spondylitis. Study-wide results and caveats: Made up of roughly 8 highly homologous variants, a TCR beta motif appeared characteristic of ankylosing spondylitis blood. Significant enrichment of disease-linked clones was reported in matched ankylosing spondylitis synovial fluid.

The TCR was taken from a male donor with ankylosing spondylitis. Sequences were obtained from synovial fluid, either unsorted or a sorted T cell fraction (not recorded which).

Here the CDR3 reads CSALGQGWTEAFF. CDR3 coding DNA: TGCAGTGCTCTGGGACAGGGGTGGACTGAAGCTTTCTTT. This chain uses TRBV20-1 with TRBJ1-1, with TRBD1 matching over 10 bases. V was pared by 5 bases and J by 5 bases, with 5 bases of the junction left unmatched. CDR1 is DFQATT and CDR2 is SNEGSKA in the germline V gene (reference sequence). CDR3 size: 13 residues.